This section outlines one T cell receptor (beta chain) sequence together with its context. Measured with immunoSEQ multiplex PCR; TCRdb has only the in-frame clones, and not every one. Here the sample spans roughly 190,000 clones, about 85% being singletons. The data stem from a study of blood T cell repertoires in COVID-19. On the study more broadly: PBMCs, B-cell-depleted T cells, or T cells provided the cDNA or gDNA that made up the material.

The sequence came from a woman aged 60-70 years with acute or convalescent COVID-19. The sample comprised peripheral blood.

The CDR3 DNA sequence: TGTGCCAGCAGGTTTTACAGGTCGATGGATAATTCACCCCTCCACTTT. Translated, it gives CASRFYRSMDNSPLHF. The V gene is TRBV28, the J gene TRBJ1-6; D perhaps matches TRBD1 (5 bases). In germline, CDR1 is MDHEN, CDR2 SYDVKM. There are 16 residues in the CDR3. V was cut by 6 bases and J by 5 bases, with 17 bases left in between.